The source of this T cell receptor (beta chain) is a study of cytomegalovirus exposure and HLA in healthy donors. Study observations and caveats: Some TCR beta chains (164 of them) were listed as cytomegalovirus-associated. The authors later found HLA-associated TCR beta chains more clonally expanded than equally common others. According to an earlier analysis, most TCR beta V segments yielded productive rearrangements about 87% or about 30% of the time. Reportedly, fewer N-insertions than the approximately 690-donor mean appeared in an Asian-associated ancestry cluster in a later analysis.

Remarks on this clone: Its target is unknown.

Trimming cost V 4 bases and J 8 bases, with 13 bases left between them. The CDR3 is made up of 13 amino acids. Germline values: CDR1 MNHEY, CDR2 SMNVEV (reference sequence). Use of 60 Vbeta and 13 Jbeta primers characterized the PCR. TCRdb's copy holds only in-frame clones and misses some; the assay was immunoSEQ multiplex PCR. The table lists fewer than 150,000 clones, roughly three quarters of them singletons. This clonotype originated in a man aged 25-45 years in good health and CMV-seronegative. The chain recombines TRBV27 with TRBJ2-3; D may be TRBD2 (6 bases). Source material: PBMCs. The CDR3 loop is CASSWGDRGTQYF. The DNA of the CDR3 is TGTGCCAGCAGTTGGGGGGATCGGGGTACGCAGTATTTT.